This TCR beta chain was sequenced during a study of blood T cell repertoires in COVID-19. Overall study: Spain, Italy and the United States supplied samples that represented acute and convalescent COVID-19. The cDNA or gDNA used as material had been derived from T cells, B-cell-depleted T cells, or PBMCs.

Germline V gene data show CDR1 as MGHRA and CDR2 as YSYEKL. The germline V and J ends were trimmed by 4 bases and 0 bases, with 7 bases remaining between them. CDR3 size: 14 residues. Per the study methods: The assay estimated nucleated cells by amplifying reference gene primers. The table came from immunoSEQ multiplex PCR; TCRdb's copy has only in-frame clones and leaves some out. The DNA was the basis for D and trimming; V, J and clone size are from that table. The profile shows 85,000 to 100,000 clones, 70% to 90% of them singletons. The J gene is TRBJ1-5, the V gene TRBV4-1; D call uncertain. The sample consisted of peripheral blood. This sequence was found in a man aged 45-65 years with active or convalescent COVID-19. The CDR3 region has the DNA TGCGCCAGCAGCCTGGGGAGTAGCAATCAGCCCCAGCATTTT. It translates to CASSLGSSNQPQHF.